The sequence of this T cell receptor (beta chain) was determined in a study of blood T cells in healthy people across ages. Study-wide points: It was held that the diversity estimates obtained from one million T cells were underestimates. Per-million-T-cell TCR beta diversity fell roughly linearly with age.

Through a sample-barcoded 5' primer and a J-beta primer mix, a second PCR was run for roughly 6 to 12 cycles. Each cDNA molecule was tagged by a template-switch adaptor that had 12 random nucleotides. TCRdb fed the 5' RACE reads into MiXCR, producing one record per CDR3 protein. The top ten clones hold about a quarter of a sample with approximately 830,000 distinct CDR3 sequences, 62% of them seen once. This clonotype was picked up many times. Its antigen is still unknown. The CDR3 has 15 residues. The V gene's germline CDR1 is SGHRS and CDR2 YFSETQ. J gave up 9 bases and V 4 bases, and 10 bases lay outside the gene matches.

The chain uses TRBV5-1 and TRBJ2-1; 10 nucleotides match TRBD2. The sequence derives from a man aged 25-45 years in good health. Sequences were obtained from blood. The CDR3 nucleotides are TGCGCCAGCAGCCCAATAGCGGGGGGACTTGGTGAGCAGTTCTTC. Its translation: CASSPIAGGLGEQFF.